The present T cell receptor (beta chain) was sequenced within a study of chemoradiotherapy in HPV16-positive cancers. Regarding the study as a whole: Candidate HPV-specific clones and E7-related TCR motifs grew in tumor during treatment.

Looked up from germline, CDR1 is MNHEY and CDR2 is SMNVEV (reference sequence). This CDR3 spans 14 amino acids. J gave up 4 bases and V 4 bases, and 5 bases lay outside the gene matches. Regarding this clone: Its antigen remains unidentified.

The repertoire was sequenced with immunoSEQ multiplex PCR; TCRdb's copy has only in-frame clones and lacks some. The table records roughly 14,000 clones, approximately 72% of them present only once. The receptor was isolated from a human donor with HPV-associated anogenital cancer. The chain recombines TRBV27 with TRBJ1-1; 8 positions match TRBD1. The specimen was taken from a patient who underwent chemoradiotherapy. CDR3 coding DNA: TGTGCCAGCAGTTCCCAGGGGGCGAGCACTGAAGCTTTCTTT. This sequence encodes CASSSQGASTEAFF.